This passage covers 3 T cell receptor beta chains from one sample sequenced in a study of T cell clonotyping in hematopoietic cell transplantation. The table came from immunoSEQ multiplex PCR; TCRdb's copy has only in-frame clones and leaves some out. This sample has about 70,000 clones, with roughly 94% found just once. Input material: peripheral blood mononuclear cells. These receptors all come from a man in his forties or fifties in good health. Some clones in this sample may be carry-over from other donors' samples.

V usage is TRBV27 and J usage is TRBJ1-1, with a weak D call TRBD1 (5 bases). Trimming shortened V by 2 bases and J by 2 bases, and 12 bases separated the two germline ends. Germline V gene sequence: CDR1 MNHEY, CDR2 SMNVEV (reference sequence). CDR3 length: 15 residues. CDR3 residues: CASSLGGGFNTEAFF. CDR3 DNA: TGTGCCAGCAGTTTAGGGGGGGGGTTTAACACTGAAGCTTTCTTT.

The CDR3 protein is CASSLFEDWTRPYEQYF. The CDR3 DNA reads as TGTGCCAGCAGCTTATTTGAGGATTGGACCCGGCCCTACGAGCAGTACTTC. The rearrangement joins TRBV11-2 to TRBJ2-7, with D hard to call. CDR1 and CDR2 from the germline V gene are SGHAT and FQNNGV. The ends were cut back, 2 bases at V and 2 bases at J, with 19 bases in the middle. The CDR3 runs 17 residues.

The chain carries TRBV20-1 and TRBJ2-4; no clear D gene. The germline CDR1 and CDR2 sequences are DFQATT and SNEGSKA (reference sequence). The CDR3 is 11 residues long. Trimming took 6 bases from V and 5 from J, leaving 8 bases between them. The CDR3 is CSAPIENIQYF. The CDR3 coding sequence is TGCAGTGCACCTATCGAAAACATTCAGTACTTC.